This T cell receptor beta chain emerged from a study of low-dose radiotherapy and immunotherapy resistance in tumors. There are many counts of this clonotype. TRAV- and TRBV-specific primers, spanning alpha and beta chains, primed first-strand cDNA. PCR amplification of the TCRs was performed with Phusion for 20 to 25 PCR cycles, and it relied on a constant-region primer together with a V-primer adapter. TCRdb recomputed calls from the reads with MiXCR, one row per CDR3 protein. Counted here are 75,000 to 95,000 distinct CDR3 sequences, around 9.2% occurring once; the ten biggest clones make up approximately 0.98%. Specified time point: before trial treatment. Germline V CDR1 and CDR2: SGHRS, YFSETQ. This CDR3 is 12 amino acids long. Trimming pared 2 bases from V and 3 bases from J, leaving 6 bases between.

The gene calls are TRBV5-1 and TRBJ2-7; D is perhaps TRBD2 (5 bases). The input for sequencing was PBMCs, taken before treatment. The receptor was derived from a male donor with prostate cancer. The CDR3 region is CASSFGDYEQYF. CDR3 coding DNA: TGCGCCAGCAGCTTCGGGGACTACGAGCAGTACTTC.